The 18 T cell receptor beta chains presented below share a single source sample, sequenced in a study of T cells after yellow fever vaccination (dated by TCRdb to the late 2010s). Libraries were built with 5' RACE. TCRdb records Illumina NovaSeq 6000 as the sequencer. TCRdb reanalyzed the raw reads on its own, using fastp at Q25 for trimming and MiXCR for clone calling, and kept in-frame beta chains. Merged by CDR3 protein, the rows form single entries marked with the most common genes and DNA. Counted in this sample were around 320,000 distinct CDR3 sequences; around 10% of them appeared once. The top ten constitute 3.3% of the sample. The treatment or condition label, as the study defines it: live attenuated yellow fever vaccine strain. This material consisted of CD4+ T cells sorted from PBMCs, taken 45 days after the yellow fever booster vaccination. Receptors were obtained from a young man who received the YFV17D yellow fever vaccine.

This clonotype was seen at least ten times. CDR3 sequence (DNA): TGTGCCAGCAGCTTAGCCGGAGGGGGAGGGCAGTTCTTC. It translates to CASSLAGGGGQFF. The V and J genes are TRBV11-1 and TRBJ2-1; D is possibly TRBD1 or TRBD2 (6 bases each). Trimming removed 0 bases at V and 12 bases at J, with 12 bases between. The germline V gene encodes CDR1 SGHAT and CDR2 FQDESV (reference sequence). The CDR3 runs 13 residues.

In DNA, the CDR3 is TGCGCCAGCAGCTTGTTAGGGGATGAGCCCCAGCATTTT. Translated, it gives CASSLLGDEPQHF. The chain uses TRBV5-1 and TRBJ1-5; a weak D match, TRBD1 (5 bases). The V end was cut by 1 base, the J end by 8 bases, with 10 bases between. The germline V gene encodes CDR1 SGHRS and CDR2 YFSETQ. The CDR3 sequence is 13 residues long.

The sample holds a few counts of this clonotype. V and J are TRBV4-3 and TRBJ1-5; D is unresolved. The CDR3 has 12 amino acids. V lost 1 base and J 11 bases, leaving 9 bases between the germline ends. CDR1 and CDR2 from the germline V gene are LGHNA and YSLEER. CDR3: CASSQGGGSQHF. In DNA, the CDR3 is TGCGCCAGCAGCCAAGGTGGCGGGTCCCAGCATTTT.

J is TRBJ1-2 and V is TRBV20-1, with D hard to call. The CDR3 length is 15 residues. Trimming left V 6 bases short and J 8 bases short, with 25 bases between. The germline V gene has CDR1 DFQATT and CDR2 SNEGSKA (reference sequence). The CDR3, as DNA: TGCAGTGCCAACCCGCCTAGCAGAGCCCATATAGGCTACACCTTC. It yields the protein CSANPPSRAHIGYTF.

At least ten counts were recorded for this clonotype. The CDR3 reads CASSSAGVEETQYF. The CDR3 nucleotides read TGTGCCAGCAGCTCCGCAGGAGTCGAGGAGACCCAGTACTTC. The chain couples TRBV11-3 to TRBJ2-5; no firm D call. In germline, CDR1 is SGHNT, CDR2 YENEEA. The CDR3 sequence is 14 residues long. V was shortened by 4 bases and J by 5 bases, with 14 bases between the two germline ends.

The genes are TRBV11-3 and TRBJ2-1; D could derive from TRBD1 or TRBD2 (5 bases each). V was pared by 5 bases and J by 4 bases, with 18 bases between. The CDR3 sequence is 16 residues long. The V gene's germline CDR1 is SGHNT and CDR2 YENEEA. The CDR3 DNA is TGTGCCAGCAGCAATCCCACGGGACGATCTTACAATGAGCAGTTCTTC. Translating it yields CASSNPTGRSYNEQFF.

This clonotype turned up a few times. The CDR3: CASTAGLAEITGELFF. CDR3 in DNA: TGCGCCAGCACCGCGGGGCTGGCAGAGATTACCGGGGAGCTGTTTTTT. The chain is built from TRBV4-3 and TRBJ2-2, with D possibly being TRBD2 (6 bases). The CDR3 is 16 amino acids. In germline, CDR1 is LGHNA, CDR2 YSLEER. Trimming left V 7 bases short and J 5 bases short, with 20 bases between.

This clonotype was counted only a few times. The chain combines TRBV4-2 with TRBJ2-1, with D tentatively TRBD2 (5 bases). Germline V gene sequence: CDR1 LGHNA, CDR2 YNFKEQ. Trimming cost V 1 base and J 9 bases, with 16 bases left between them. The CDR3 consists of 15 residues. The CDR3 DNA sequence: TGTGCCAGCAGCCAAGCCCAAGGTGAGGGAACTGAGCAGTTCTTC. It specifies CASSQAQGEGTEQFF.

This clonotype has a count of ten or more. The gene calls are TRBV4-3 and TRBJ2-6, with unresolved D. The CDR3 is 24 amino acids. CDR1 is LGHNA and CDR2 is YSLEER in the germline V gene. Trimming left V 0 bases short and J 0 bases short, with 30 bases between. DNA for the CDR3: TGCGCCAGCAGCCAAGATCCACCGATAACGGACGGTCCCTCAGGAAGCTCTGGGGCCAACGTCCTGACTTTC. Amino acids: CASSQDPPITDGPSGSSGANVLTF.

The chain combines TRBV5-1 with TRBJ1-2; 7 nucleotides match TRBD1. Germline values: CDR1 SGHRS, CDR2 YFSETQ. With 2 bases clipped from V and 3 bases from J, the junction kept 7 bases outside the gene matches. The CDR3 length is 15 residues. The chain's CDR3 is CASSFGDRVDYGYTF. The CDR3 DNA sequence: TGCGCCAGCAGCTTCGGGGACAGAGTCGACTATGGCTACACCTTC.

This clonotype was picked up many times. The chain carries TRBV4-1 and TRBJ1-5, with D possibly being TRBD1 (5 bases). Looked up from germline, CDR1 is MGHRA and CDR2 is YSYEKL. CDR3 size: 19 residues. The V end lost 1 base, the J end lost 3 bases, and 22 bases lay between the germline ends. CDR3 sequence reads: CASSQGPPTNAGSNQPQHF. The CDR3 DNA sequence: TGCGCCAGCAGCCAAGGGCCACCAACCAATGCAGGGTCCAATCAGCCCCAGCATTTT.

This clonotype was detected many times. This chain joins TRBV4-1 and TRBJ1-1, with D unresolved. CDR1 is MGHRA, CDR2 YSYEKL, per germline. The CDR3 has 14 amino acids. The V end was cut by 1 base, the J end by 5 bases, with 11 bases between. CDR3 residues: CASSQASPMTEAFF. DNA for the CDR3: TGCGCCAGCAGCCAAGCCTCACCCATGACTGAAGCTTTCTTT.

This clonotype was observed at least ten times. The gene calls are TRBV20-1 and TRBJ2-5, with D maybe TRBD2 (5 bases). The germline V gene encodes CDR1 DFQATT and CDR2 SNEGSKA (reference sequence). V dropped 0 bases and J dropped 9 bases, with 17 bases sitting between them. The CDR3 contains 14 residues. The CDR3 nucleotides are TGCAGTGCTAGAGATATTGGAGGACGAAAGGCCCAGTACTTC. Protein: CSARDIGGRKAQYF.

This clonotype was found many times. The chain has TRBV29-1 and TRBJ2-1; weak D call: TRBD1 (5 bases). This CDR3 is 12 amino acids long. CDR1 and CDR2 from the germline V gene are SQVTM and ANQGSEA. Trimming removed 4 bases at V and 9 bases at J, with 13 bases between. In DNA form, the CDR3 reads TGCAGCGTTGTATCAGGGTACGGTGAGCAGTTCTTC. Protein: CSVVSGYGEQFF.

The chain joins TRBV5-5 to TRBJ1-2; D gene ambiguous. Germline assignment: CDR1 SGHKS and CDR2 YYEKEE (reference sequence). This CDR3 has 15 amino acids. Trimming removed 4 bases from V and 4 bases from J, with 17 bases in between. CDR3 protein: CASSLRPTDGYGYTF. CDR3 nucleotide sequence: TGTGCCAGCAGCCTAAGACCCACTGATGGCTATGGCTACACCTTC.

This clonotype was counted at least ten times. The CDR3 loop reads CASSLSREATETQYF. The CDR3 nucleotides are TGTGCCAGCAGCTTAAGTCGAGAGGCAACGGAGACCCAGTACTTC. This chain joins TRBV7-9 and TRBJ2-5; no firm D call. The germline V gene has CDR1 SEHNR and CDR2 FQNEAQ (reference sequence). Trimming stripped 2 bases from V and 5 bases from J, with 15 bases between. The CDR3 spans 15 residues.

This clonotype has just a few counts. This chain uses TRBV7-2 with TRBJ2-6; maybe TRBD1 (5 bases). Trimming stripped 2 bases from V and 0 bases from J, with 14 bases between. This CDR3 region has 18 residues. Germline V lookup: CDR1 SGHTA, CDR2 FQGNSA. CDR3 coding DNA: TGTGCCAGCAGCTTAAGTGGGGCTGGAAGCTCTGGGGCCAACGTCCTGACTTTC. Its translation is CASSLSGAGSSGANVLTF.

V gene TRBV11-2 combines with J gene TRBJ1-6; D not certain. The V gene lost 0 bases and the J gene lost 6 bases, with 9 bases spanning the gap. Germline V gives CDR1 SGHAT, CDR2 FQNNGV. CDR3 length: 15 amino acids. The DNA of the CDR3 is TGTGCCAGCAGCTTAGAGGGCACGCGTAATTCACCCCTCCACTTT. Its translation is CASSLEGTRNSPLHF.